This T cell receptor (beta chain) was obtained from a study of T cell repertoires in cytomegalovirus infection. Study results and caveats: The study identified carriers of CMV plus the relevant HLA from cumulative public TCR beta family frequency. HLA-C-restricted TCR beta clonotypes specific for CMV led the ex vivo response.

With respect to this clonotype: The target antigen is unknown.

TCRdb re-called the reads with MiXCR, one entry per CDR3 protein. Here the sample spans some 110,000 distinct CDR3 sequences, 9.5% to 13% being singletons. The sequenced sample consisted of PBMCs, sequenced either directly or after in vitro stimulation (not recorded which). The clonotype was recovered from a human donor in good health (CMV status not recorded). Some clones in this sample may be carry-over from other donors' samples.

CDR3 in amino acids: CATSIGGQTTEAFF. The CDR3 coding sequence is TGTGCCACCAGTATCGGGGGGCAGACCACTGAAGCTTTCTTT. This chain links TRBV24-1 with TRBJ1-1, with D possibly matching TRBD1 (6 bases). V shed 6 bases and J shed 4 bases, with 14 bases lying between them. This CDR3 spans 14 amino acids. Germline assignment: CDR1 KGHDR and CDR2 SFDVKD.